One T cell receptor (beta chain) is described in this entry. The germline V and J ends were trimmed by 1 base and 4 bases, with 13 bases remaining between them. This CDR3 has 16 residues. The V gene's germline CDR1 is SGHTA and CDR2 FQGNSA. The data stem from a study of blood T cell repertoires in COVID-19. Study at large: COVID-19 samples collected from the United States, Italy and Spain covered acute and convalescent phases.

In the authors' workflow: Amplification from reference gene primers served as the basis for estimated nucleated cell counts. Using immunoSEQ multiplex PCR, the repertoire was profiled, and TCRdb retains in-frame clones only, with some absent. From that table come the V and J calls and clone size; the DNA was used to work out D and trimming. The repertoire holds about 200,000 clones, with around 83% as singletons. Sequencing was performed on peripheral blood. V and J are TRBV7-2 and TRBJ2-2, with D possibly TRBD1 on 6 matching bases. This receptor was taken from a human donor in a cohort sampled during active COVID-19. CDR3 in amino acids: CASSLDSQGSTGELFF. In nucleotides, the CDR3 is TGTGCCAGCAGCTTAGATAGTCAGGGGAGCACCGGGGAGCTGTTTTTT. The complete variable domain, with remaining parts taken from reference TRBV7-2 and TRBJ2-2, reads GAGVSQSPSNKVTEKGKDVELRCDPISGHTALYWYRQSLGQGLEFLIYFQGNSAPDKSGLPSDRFSAERTGGSVSTLTIQRTQQEDSAVYLCASSLDSQGSTGELFFGEGSRLTVL.